Detailed here is one TCR beta chain. Its matching antigen is unknown. These data are taken from a study of cytomegalovirus exposure and HLA in healthy donors. Study overall: Genotyping showed roughly 83% of 300 to 450 donors falling in the Caucasian-associated ancestry cluster.

The length of the CDR3 is 14 residues. Germline V gene lookup returns CDR1 MRHNA and CDR2 SNTAGT. V lost 5 bases to trimming and J lost 3 bases; unmatched junction nucleotides: 4. The primer mix had 60 Vbeta and 13 Jbeta primers. Sequenced by immunoSEQ multiplex PCR; TCRdb stores in-frame clones only, minus some. The profile shows 100,000 or so clones, approximately 11% of them singletons. Study-level findings and limits: Association of a missense DCLRE1C variant with TCR beta V- and J-gene trimming was reported in a later analysis.

Sequencing used PBMCs. The sequence was obtained from a man in his forties in good health and CMV-seropositive. This sequence joins TRBV6-4 and TRBJ1-2; 9 nucleotides line up with TRBD1. The CDR3 sequence: CASSPRTGDYGYTF. The CDR3 coding sequence is TGTGCCAGCAGTCCGCGGACAGGGGACTATGGCTACACCTTC.